Shown below are 22 T cell receptor beta chains from a single sample sequenced in a study of blood T cell repertoires in COVID-19. This table comes from immunoSEQ multiplex PCR, and its TCRdb copy is limited to in-frame clones, with some not included. The table has about 260,000 clones, 85% to 90% seen once. The specimen was peripheral blood. The receptor source for this set is a woman in her forties with acute or convalescent COVID-19.

The V and J genes are TRBV6-2 or TRBV6-3 and TRBJ1-2; D is perhaps TRBD1 (5 bases). CDR1 and CDR2 from the germline V gene are MNHEY and SVGEGT. The V end was cut by 5 bases, the J end by 5 bases, with 15 bases between. CDR3 length equals 14 residues. CDR3 DNA: TGTGCCAGCAGTGGCACAGACAGATTATATGGCTACACCTTC. It encodes CASSGTDRLYGYTF.

J is TRBJ2-3 and V is TRBV5-1; D possibly corresponds to TRBD1 (5 bases). The CDR3 runs 14 residues. Germline V gene data show CDR1 as SGHRS and CDR2 as YFSETQ. The V gene lost 8 bases and the J gene lost 0 bases, with 13 bases spanning the gap. The CDR3: CASARTRSTDTQYF. The CDR3 bases are TGCGCCAGTGCCCGGACACGAAGCACAGATACGCAGTATTTT.

This sequence joins TRBV6-1 and TRBJ2-1, with no clear D. CDR1 MNHNS and CDR2 SASEGT come from the germline V gene. The CDR3 runs 14 residues. V dropped 1 base and J dropped 6 bases, with 10 bases sitting between them. This chain's CDR3 is CASSEDPGINEQFF. The CDR3 nucleotides read TGTGCCAGCAGTGAAGACCCAGGAATCAATGAGCAGTTCTTC.

This clone was seen only once. J is TRBJ1-3 and V is TRBV9; D remains ambiguous. This CDR3 has 14 amino acids. In germline, CDR1 is SGDLS, CDR2 YYNGEE. Trimming shortened V by 3 bases and J by 0 bases, and 7 bases separated the two germline ends. The CDR3 nucleotides are TGTGCCAGCAGCGCGCGTACCTCTGGAAACACCATATATTTT. Amino acids: CASSARTSGNTIYF.

This sequence joins TRBV24-1 and TRBJ1-5; a possible D gene is TRBD1 (5 bases). The CDR3 contains 14 residues. V lost 10 bases and J 1 base, leaving 13 bases between the germline ends. From germline, CDR1 is KGHDR and CDR2 SFDVKD. CDR3 amino acids: CATPGGESNQPQHF. The CDR3 DNA sequence: TGTGCCACGCCGGGGGGAGAAAGCAATCAGCCCCAGCATTTT.

The chain uses TRBV13 and TRBJ2-2, with TRBD2 as a possible D gene (6 bases). Trimming took off 3 bases at V and 1 base at J, with 9 bases between the two ends. CDR1 and CDR2 from the germline V gene are PRHDT and FYEKMQ (reference sequence). This CDR3 contains 15 residues. For the CDR3, the DNA is TGTGCCAGCAGCTTGAGGGACTTGAACACCGGGGAGCTGTTTTTT. It is translated as CASSLRDLNTGELFF.

This clone was counted between two and nine times. The chain employs TRBV4-1 and TRBJ1-1, with D unclear. Between the trimmed V and J ends, which lost 0 bases and 4 bases, there was a span of 9 bases. Germline CDR1 and CDR2: MGHRA and YSYEKL. The CDR3 length is 14 residues. The DNA for the CDR3 is TGCGCCAGCAGCCAAGACCCCGCGAGCACTGAAGCTTTCTTT. This encodes CASSQDPASTEAFF.

V and J are TRBV12-3 or TRBV12-4 and TRBJ1-6; D might be TRBD1 (5 bases). The CDR3 sequence is 13 residues long. V was pared by 5 bases and J by 9 bases, with 11 bases between. The chain's CDR3 is CASSPGGFSPLHF. The CDR3 nucleotides are TGTGCCAGCAGTCCGGGGGGGTTTTCACCCCTCCACTTT.

This clone was observed a single time. CDR3 protein: CASSEGARSGNTIYF. CDR3 nucleotide sequence: TGTGCCAGCAGTGAAGGAGCGCGCTCTGGAAACACCATATATTTT. This rearrangement joins TRBV6-1 to TRBJ1-3, with no clear D. The CDR3 is made up of 15 amino acids. V was pared by 1 base and J by 0 bases, with 7 bases between. Germline V CDR1 and CDR2: MNHNS, SASEGT.

The V gene is TRBV5-5, the J gene TRBJ1-2, with TRBD1 as a possible D gene (6 bases). V was trimmed by 4 bases and J by 8 bases, leaving 15 bases between them. Germline V gene sequence: CDR1 SGHKS, CDR2 YYEKEE (reference sequence). The CDR3 runs 13 residues. For the CDR3, the DNA is TGTGCCAGCAGCACGGGACACCGAGAGGGCTACACCTTC. Protein sequence: CASSTGHREGYTF. Complete variable domain (other parts from reference TRBV5-5 and TRBJ1-2): DAGVTQSPTHLIKTRGQQVTLRCSPISGHKSVSWYQQVLGQGPQFIFQYYEKEERGRGNFPDRFSARQFPNYSSELNVNALLLGDSALYLCASSTGHREGYTFGSGTRLTVV.

The chain links TRBV2 to TRBJ2-3; the match to TRBD2 covers 11 bases. This CDR3 comprises 16 residues. The germline V gene has CDR1 SNHLY and CDR2 FYNNEI. V lost 2 bases, J lost 3 bases, and 4 bases stayed unmatched. CDR3 sequence reads: CASSELAGGGTDTQYF. CDR3 nucleotide sequence: TGTGCCAGCAGTGAACTAGCGGGAGGAGGTACAGATACGCAGTATTTT.

The table lists this clone with a count of one. This chain links TRBV6-1 with TRBJ1-5; TRBD1 might be the D (6 bases). The V end lost 3 bases, the J end lost 6 bases, and 15 bases lay between the germline ends. The CDR3 is 15 amino acids. CDR1 MNHNS and CDR2 SASEGT come from the germline V gene. The chain's CDR3 is CASSDDHRAGQPQHF. In DNA form, the CDR3 reads TGTGCCAGCAGTGATGACCACAGGGCGGGTCAGCCCCAGCATTTT.

V is TRBV6-5 and J is TRBJ2-1; 7 bases agree with TRBD2. The CDR3 has 15 residues. Germline lookup yields CDR1 MNHEY and CDR2 SVGAGI. J gave up 2 bases and V 6 bases, and 7 bases lay outside the gene matches. DNA for the CDR3: TGTGCCAGCAGGGAGAGCGGGACCCCCTACAATGAGCAGTTCTTC. The encoded protein is CASRESGTPYNEQFF.

The J gene is TRBJ2-2, the V gene TRBV6-6, with a possible D match to TRBD2 (7 bases). This CDR3 region has 15 residues. Germline V gives CDR1 MNHNY, CDR2 SVGAGI (reference sequence). Between the trimmed V and J ends, which lost 7 bases and 4 bases, there was a span of 16 bases. This CDR3 is CASNEGEGVTGELFF. The CDR3 DNA reads TGTGCCAGCAATGAGGGGGAGGGGGTCACCGGGGAGCTGTTTTTT.

V is TRBV19 and J is TRBJ2-5; D might be TRBD1 (6 bases). Germline V gives CDR1 LNHDA, CDR2 SQIVND (reference sequence). With 4 bases removed from V and 4 bases from J, the gap between germline ends came to 13 bases. The length of the CDR3 is 14 residues. The CDR3 bases are TGTGCCAGTAGTACCACAGGGCTTGGAGAGACCCAGTACTTC. Residues: CASSTTGLGETQYF. Full variable domain (rest looked up from reference TRBV19 and TRBJ2-5): DGGITQSPKYLFRKEGQNVTLSCEQNLNHDAMYWYRQDPGQGLRLIYYSQIVNDFQKGDIAEGYSVSREKKESFPLTVTSAQKNPTAFYLCASSTTGLGETQYFGPGTRLLVL.

The chain links TRBV2 to TRBJ2-1; no clear D gene. V was shortened by 6 bases and J by 2 bases, with 11 bases between the two germline ends. Germline CDR1 SNHLY, CDR2 FYNNEI. The CDR3 totals 14 residues. The CDR3 spells CASRREPAYNEQFF. The CDR3 region has the DNA TGTGCCAGCAGGAGAGAGCCGGCCTACAATGAGCAGTTCTTC.

This chain uses TRBV5-1 with TRBJ1-4; possible D gene TRBD1, 5 bases. Germline V gene data show CDR1 as SGHRS and CDR2 as YFSETQ. This CDR3 spans 13 amino acids. Trimming shortened V by 1 base and J by 10 bases, and 11 bases separated the two germline ends. CDR3 sequence: CASSLLQGGKLFF. The CDR3 region has the DNA TGCGCCAGCAGCTTGCTCCAGGGAGGAAAACTGTTTTTT.

J is TRBJ2-2 and V is TRBV19, with D maybe TRBD2 (6 bases). Germline V gene lookup returns CDR1 LNHDA and CDR2 SQIVND (reference sequence). V was shortened by 5 bases and J by 6 bases, with 16 bases between the two germline ends. The CDR3 consists of 15 residues. In DNA, the CDR3 is TGTGCCAGTAGTGTAGGGCCCGGGGGTCCCGGGGAGCTGTTTTTT. It yields the protein CASSVGPGGPGELFF.

V gene TRBV6-2 or TRBV6-3 combines with J gene TRBJ2-3; the match to TRBD1 covers 7 bases. CDR1 and CDR2 from the germline V gene are MNHEY and SVGEGT. This CDR3 region has 15 residues. V trimming: 2 bases; J trimming: 1 base; junction bases outside the gene matches: 3. The CDR3 sequence: CASSYPDRGTDTQYF. In nucleotides, the CDR3 is TGTGCCAGCAGTTACCCCGACAGGGGCACAGATACGCAGTATTTT.

The chain carries TRBV18 and TRBJ2-3, with a possible D match to TRBD2 (6 bases). CDR3 size: 15 residues. CDR1 and CDR2 from the germline V gene are KGHSH and LQKENI. Trimming took off 5 bases at V and 1 base at J, with 13 bases between the two ends. CDR3 region: CASSGVPGGTDTQYF. The CDR3 coding sequence is TGTGCCAGCTCAGGGGTCCCGGGGGGCACAGATACGCAGTATTTT.

The chain couples TRBV4-1 to TRBJ1-1, with TRBD1 as a possible D gene (6 bases). CDR3 length equals 16 residues. V gave up 1 base and J gave up 0 bases, with 12 bases separating them. CDR1 is MGHRA, CDR2 YSYEKL, per germline. CDR3: CASSQGRGGLNTEAFF. CDR3 DNA: TGCGCCAGCAGCCAAGGCCGCGGGGGGCTGAACACTGAAGCTTTCTTT.

J is TRBJ1-2 and V is TRBV19; possibly TRBD1 for D (6 bases). The CDR3 runs 16 residues. Germline V gene lookup returns CDR1 LNHDA and CDR2 SQIVND (reference sequence). Trimming removed 9 bases at V and 0 bases at J, with 20 bases between. The CDR3 protein is CASRGAGVRANYGYTF. In DNA form, the CDR3 reads TGTGCCAGCAGAGGGGCAGGGGTCCGCGCTAACTATGGCTACACCTTC.